The entry that follows covers one T cell receptor beta chain sequence. The data stem from a study of regulatory and conventional T cells in RAG deficiency. The trim removed 7 bases at V and 0 bases at J, leaving 3 bases unmatched. Germline values: CDR1 SQVTM, CDR2 ANQGSEA. The CDR3 spans 12 residues. Blood CD4+ CD25-low CD127-high conventional T cells supplied the genomic DNA template. RAG-deficient patients with SCID, Omenn syndrome, or combined immunodeficiency. Using immunoSEQ multiplex PCR, the repertoire was profiled, and TCRdb retains in-frame clones only, with some absent. The sample yields several thousand clones, around 94% seen once.

The J gene is TRBJ2-7, the V gene TRBV29-1, with 7 bases lining up with TRBD1. Sequencing was done on a sample of CD4+ effector T cells sorted from blood. This receptor was identified in a human donor with RAG deficiency presenting as severe combined immunodeficiency. The chain's CDR3 is CSAGTASYEQYF. For the CDR3, the DNA is TGCAGCGCCGGGACAGCCTCCTACGAGCAGTACTTC.